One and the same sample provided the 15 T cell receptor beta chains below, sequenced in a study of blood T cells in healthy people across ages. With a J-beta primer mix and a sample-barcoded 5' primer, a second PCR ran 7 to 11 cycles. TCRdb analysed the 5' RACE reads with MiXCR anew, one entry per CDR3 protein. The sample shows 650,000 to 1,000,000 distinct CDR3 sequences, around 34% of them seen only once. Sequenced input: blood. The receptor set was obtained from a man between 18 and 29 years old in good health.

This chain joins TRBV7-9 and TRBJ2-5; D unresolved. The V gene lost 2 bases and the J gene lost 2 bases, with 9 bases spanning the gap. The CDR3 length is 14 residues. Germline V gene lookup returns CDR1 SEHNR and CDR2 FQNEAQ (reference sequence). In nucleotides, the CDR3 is TGTGCCAGCAGCTTAAACACGGTTCAAGAGACCCAGTACTTC. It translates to CASSLNTVQETQYF.

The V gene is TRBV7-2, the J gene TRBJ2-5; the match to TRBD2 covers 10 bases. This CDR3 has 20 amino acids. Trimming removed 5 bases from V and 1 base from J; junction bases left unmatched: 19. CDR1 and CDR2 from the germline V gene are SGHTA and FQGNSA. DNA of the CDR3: TGTGCCAGCAGCCTAGTGAGTGGGGGAGGACTAGCGGCGTCCCAAGAGACCCAGTACTTC. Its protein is CASSLVSGGGLAASQETQYF. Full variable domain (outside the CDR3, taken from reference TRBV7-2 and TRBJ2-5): GAGVSQSPSNKVTEKGKDVELRCDPISGHTALYWYRQSLGQGLEFLIYFQGNSAPDKSGLPSDRFSAERTGGSVSTLTIQRTQQEDSAVYLCASSLVSGGGLAASQETQYFGPGTRLLVL.

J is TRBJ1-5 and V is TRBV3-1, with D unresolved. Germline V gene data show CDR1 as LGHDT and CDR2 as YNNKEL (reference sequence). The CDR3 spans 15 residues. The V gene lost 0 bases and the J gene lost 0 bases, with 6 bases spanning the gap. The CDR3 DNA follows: TGTGCCAGCAGCCAAGAAACAAATAGCAATCAGCCCCAGCATTTT. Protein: CASSQETNSNQPQHF.

The CDR3 protein is CASSTDRGGGELFF. DNA for the CDR3: TGCGCCAGCAGCACGGACAGGGGTGGCGGGGAGCTGTTTTTT. V and J are TRBV5-1 and TRBJ2-2, with 9 positions matching TRBD1. The J segment lost 7 bases and the V segment lost 4 bases, leaving 5 bases of the junction unmatched. The germline V gene encodes CDR1 SGHRS and CDR2 YFSETQ. The CDR3 length is 14 residues.

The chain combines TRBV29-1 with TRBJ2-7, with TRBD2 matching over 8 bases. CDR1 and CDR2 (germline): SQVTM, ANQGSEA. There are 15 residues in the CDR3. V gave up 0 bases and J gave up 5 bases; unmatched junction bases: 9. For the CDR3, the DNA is TGCAGCGTTGAAGATCTTCGCGGGGGGCCCAACGAGCAGTACTTC. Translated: CSVEDLRGGPNEQYF.

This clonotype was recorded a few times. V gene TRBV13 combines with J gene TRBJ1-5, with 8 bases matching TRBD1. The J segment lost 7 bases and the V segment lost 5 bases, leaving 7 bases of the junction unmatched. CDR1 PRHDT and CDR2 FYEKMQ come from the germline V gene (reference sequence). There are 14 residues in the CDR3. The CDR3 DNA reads TGTGCCAGCAGCACGGGACAGGACGGGCAGCCCCAGCATTTT. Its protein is CASSTGQDGQPQHF. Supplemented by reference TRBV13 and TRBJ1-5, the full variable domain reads AAGVIQSPRHLIKEKRETATLKCYPIPRHDTVYWYQQGPGQDPQFLISFYEKMQSDKGSIPDRFSAQQFSDYHSELNMSSLELGDSALYFCASSTGQDGQPQHFGDGTRLSIL.

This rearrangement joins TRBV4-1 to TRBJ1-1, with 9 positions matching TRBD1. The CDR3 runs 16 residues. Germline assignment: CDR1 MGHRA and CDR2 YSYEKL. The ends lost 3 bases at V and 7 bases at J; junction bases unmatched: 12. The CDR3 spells CASSQHDGQGPDEAFF. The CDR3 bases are TGCGCCAGCAGCCAGCACGATGGACAGGGGCCTGATGAAGCTTTCTTT.

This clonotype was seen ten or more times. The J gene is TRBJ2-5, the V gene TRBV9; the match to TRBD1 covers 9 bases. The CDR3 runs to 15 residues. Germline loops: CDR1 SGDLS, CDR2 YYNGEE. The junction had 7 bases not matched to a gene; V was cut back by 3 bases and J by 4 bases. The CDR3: CASSAITGGGETQYF. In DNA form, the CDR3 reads TGTGCCAGCAGCGCGATTACAGGGGGCGGAGAGACCCAGTACTTC.

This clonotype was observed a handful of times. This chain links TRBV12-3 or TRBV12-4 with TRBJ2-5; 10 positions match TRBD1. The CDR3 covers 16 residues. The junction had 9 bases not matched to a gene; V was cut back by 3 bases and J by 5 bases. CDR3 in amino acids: CASSFEGTGVSETQYF. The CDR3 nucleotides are TGTGCCAGCAGTTTCGAGGGGACAGGGGTGTCTGAGACCCAGTACTTC.

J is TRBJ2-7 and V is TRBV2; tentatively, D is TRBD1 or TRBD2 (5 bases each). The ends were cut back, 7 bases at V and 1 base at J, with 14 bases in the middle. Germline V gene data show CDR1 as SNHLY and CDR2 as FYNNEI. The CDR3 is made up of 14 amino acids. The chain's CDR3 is CASKRQGRSYEQYF. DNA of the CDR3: TGTGCCAGCAAGCGGCAGGGTCGATCCTACGAGCAGTACTTC.

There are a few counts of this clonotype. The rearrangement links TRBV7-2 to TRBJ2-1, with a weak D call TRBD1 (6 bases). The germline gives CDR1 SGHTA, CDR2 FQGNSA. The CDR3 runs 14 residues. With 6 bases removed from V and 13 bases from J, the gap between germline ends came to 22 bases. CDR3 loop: CASRPNRDQETQFF. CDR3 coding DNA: TGTGCCAGCAGGCCAAACAGGGACCAAGAGACCCAGTTCTTC.

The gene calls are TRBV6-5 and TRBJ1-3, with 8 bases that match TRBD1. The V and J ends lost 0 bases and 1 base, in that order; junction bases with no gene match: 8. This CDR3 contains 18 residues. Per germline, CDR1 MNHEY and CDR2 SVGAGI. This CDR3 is CASSYSPGRGPSGNTIYF. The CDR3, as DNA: TGTGCCAGCAGTTACTCGCCGGGCAGGGGGCCTTCTGGAAACACCATATATTTT.

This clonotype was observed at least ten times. In DNA form, the CDR3 reads TGTGCCAGCAGCTTAGGGGCAGGGGGAGCCTACGAGCAGTACTTC. Translated, it gives CASSLGAGGAYEQYF. V is TRBV7-2 and J is TRBJ2-7, with 7 bases that match TRBD1. V lost 1 base to trimming and J lost 2 bases; unmatched junction nucleotides: 5. Germline V gene sequence: CDR1 SGHTA, CDR2 FQGNSA. This CDR3 has 15 residues. The full variable domain, in which reference TRBV7-2 and TRBJ2-7 provide the parts outside the CDR3, is GAGVSQSPSNKVTEKGKDVELRCDPISGHTALYWYRQSLGQGLEFLIYFQGNSAPDKSGLPSDRFSAERTGGSVSTLTIQRTQQEDSAVYLCASSLGAGGAYEQYFGPGTRLTVT.

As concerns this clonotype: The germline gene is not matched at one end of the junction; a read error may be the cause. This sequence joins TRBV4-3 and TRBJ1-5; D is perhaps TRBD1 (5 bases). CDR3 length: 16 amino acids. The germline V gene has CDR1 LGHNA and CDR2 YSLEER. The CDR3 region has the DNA TGCGCCAGCGGCCAAGATGTAAGAGGGGGCAATCAGCCCCAGCATTTT. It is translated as CASGQDVRGGNQPQHF.

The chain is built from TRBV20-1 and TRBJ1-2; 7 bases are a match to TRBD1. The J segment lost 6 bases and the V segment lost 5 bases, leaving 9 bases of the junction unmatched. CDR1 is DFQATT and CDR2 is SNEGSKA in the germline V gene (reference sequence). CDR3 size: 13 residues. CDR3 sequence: CSAHSQGMNGYTF. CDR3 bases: TGCAGTGCTCACTCACAGGGGATGAATGGCTACACCTTC.